One sample yielded the 21 T cell receptor beta chains listed below, sequenced in a study of blood T cells in healthy people across ages. A second roughly 6 to 12 cycle PCR used barcoded and J-beta primers. In TCRdb, the 5' RACE reads were re-called with MiXCR into one record per CDR3 protein. Of 1.5 million to 2 million distinct CDR3 sequences detected, 49% appear once; the ten largest clones hold over 2%. Material for sequencing was blood. All receptors come from a woman aged 40 to 50 in good health.

J is TRBJ2-1 and V is TRBV6-2 or TRBV6-3, with D possibly being TRBD2 (9 bases). V gave up 5 bases and J gave up 13 bases, with 21 bases separating them. This CDR3 has 14 residues. Germline CDR1 reads MNHEY; CDR2 reads SVGEGT. The CDR3 nucleotides are TGTGCCAGCAGTGCTCAGGGGGCTAGCGGGGCACAGTTCTTC. This translates into CASSAQGASGAQFF.

The chain couples TRBV6-2 or TRBV6-3 to TRBJ2-5; D gene unclear. In germline, CDR1 is MNHEY, CDR2 SVGEGT. V was clipped by 4 bases and J by 11 bases, with 17 bases between them. The CDR3 sequence is 13 residues long. CDR3 DNA: TGTGCCAGCAGTTTTGGCGGCCAGTTGTTGCAGTACTTC. Protein: CASSFGGQLLQYF.

The rearrangement uses TRBV15 and TRBJ2-3; the D is unclear. Germline values: CDR1 LNHNV, CDR2 YYDKDF (reference sequence). Deletions cut 0 bases from V and 6 bases from J, with 10 bases between. The CDR3 extends over 14 amino acids. CDR3 DNA sequence: TGTGCCACCAGCAGAGAGTTGATGAGGGATACGCAGTATTTT. Amino acid sequence: CATSRELMRDTQYF.

This clonotype was seen a few times. V and J are TRBV4-3 and TRBJ2-1; D not resolved. The germline V and J ends were trimmed by 0 bases and 8 bases, with 17 bases remaining between them. Looked up from germline, CDR1 is LGHNA and CDR2 is YSLEER. The CDR3 runs to 16 residues. The CDR3 here is CASSQDPTPPGDEQFF. The CDR3 region has the DNA TGCGCCAGCAGCCAAGATCCGACCCCCCCGGGCGATGAGCAGTTCTTC.

In its sample, this clonotype was seen a few times. The chain uses TRBV27 and TRBJ2-3; tentative D call: TRBD2 (5 bases). V lost 6 bases to trimming and J lost 1 base, with 23 bases between them. The CDR3 is 18 amino acids. CDR1 is MNHEY, CDR2 SMNVEV, per germline (reference sequence). The DNA of the CDR3 is TGTGCCAGCAGGCGTCAGTGGGCCCCTTCGAGGGGCACAGATACGCAGTATTTT. Translating it yields CASRRQWAPSRGTDTQYF.

In this sample, this clonotype turned up a few times. The genes are TRBV7-3 and TRBJ2-3; TRBD2 might be the D (6 bases). Trimming left V 5 bases short and J 2 bases short, with 17 bases between. The CDR3 has 16 amino acids. The germline V gene encodes CDR1 SGHTA and CDR2 FQGTGA. CDR3 DNA sequence: TGTGCCAGCAGCAAAGGGGCGGGGAGATTCACAGATACGCAGTATTTT. Its translation: CASSKGAGRFTDTQYF.

This clonotype has just a few counts. This chain links TRBV20-1 with TRBJ2-7; the D is unclear. V dropped 6 bases and J dropped 0 bases, with 15 bases sitting between them. CDR1 DFQATT and CDR2 SNEGSKA come from the germline V gene (reference sequence). There are 14 residues in the CDR3. This chain's CDR3 is CSAPVRASSYEQYF. In nucleotides, the CDR3 is TGCAGTGCCCCCGTACGGGCGAGCTCCTACGAGCAGTACTTC.

This chain links TRBV7-9 with TRBJ2-1, with a weak D call TRBD2 (5 bases). The CDR3 has 16 amino acids. CDR1 and CDR2 (germline): SEHNR, FQNEAQ (reference sequence). V was trimmed by 6 bases and J by 4 bases, leaving 19 bases between them. CDR3 bases: TGTGCCAGCAGTCGAGGGCGGCTTCAGGCTTACAATGAGCAGTTCTTC. Translating gives CASSRGRLQAYNEQFF.

Many counts were recorded for this clonotype. The chain links TRBV15 to TRBJ2-5; weak D call: TRBD2 (5 bases). Germline V gives CDR1 LNHNV, CDR2 YYDKDF (reference sequence). Trimming pared 0 bases from V and 13 bases from J, leaving 12 bases between. The CDR3 is made up of 12 amino acids. Written as DNA, the CDR3 is TGTGCCACCAGCAGAGACCCCGGGGTTCCGTACTTC. The encoded protein is CATSRDPGVPYF.

This CDR3 reads CAGAGVGLEQYF. For the CDR3, the DNA is TGTGCTGGGGCGGGAGTGGGACTCGAGCAGTACTTC. This rearrangement joins TRBV30 to TRBJ2-4; 7 nucleotides line up with TRBD2. Near its end, the DNA agrees better with TRBJ2-7, so the J call may be wrong. CDR1 is GTSNPN, CDR2 SVGIG, per germline (reference sequence). CDR3 size: 12 residues.

This clonotype was found a few times. This rearrangement joins TRBV6-2 or TRBV6-3 to TRBJ1-6, with D tentatively TRBD1 (5 bases). The CDR3 contains 11 residues. Germline assignment: CDR1 MNHEY and CDR2 SVGEGT. The germline V and J ends were trimmed by 9 bases and 11 bases, with 11 bases remaining between them. The chain's CDR3 is CASSGTTPLHF. In nucleotides, the CDR3 is TGTGCCAGTAGCGGGACGACACCCCTCCACTTT.

The rearrangement links TRBV6-6 to TRBJ2-4; TRBD2 is a possible D gene (6 bases). The CDR3 sequence is 12 residues long. CDR1 and CDR2 (germline): MNHNY, SVGAGI (reference sequence). Trimming removed 2 bases at V and 10 bases at J, with 9 bases between. The CDR3 loop is CASSYRSGIQYF. The CDR3 DNA sequence: TGTGCCAGCAGTTACCGCAGCGGGATTCAGTACTTC.

Many counts were recorded for this clonotype. The chain has TRBV7-2 and TRBJ2-3; TRBD2 matches 12 bases. Germline CDR1 reads SGHTA; CDR2 reads FQGNSA. The CDR3 sequence is 15 residues long. With V trimmed by 3 bases and J by 6 bases, 4 bases remained unmatched. CDR3 sequence reads: CASSFGTSGGDTQYF. DNA for the CDR3: TGTGCCAGCAGCTTTGGTACTAGCGGGGGGGATACGCAGTATTTT.

In its sample, this clonotype was seen once. The gene calls are TRBV28 and TRBJ1-1; D is unclear. V dropped 6 bases and J dropped 0 bases, with 11 bases sitting between them. The germline V gene has CDR1 MDHEN and CDR2 SYDVKM. This CDR3 is built from 14 residues. CDR3 region: CASRTHSLNTEAFF. In nucleotides, the CDR3 is TGTGCCAGCAGGACGCATAGTCTGAACACTGAAGCTTTCTTT.

The J gene is TRBJ2-5, the V gene TRBV6-5, with 7 bases that match TRBD2. V lost 6 bases to trimming and J lost 5 bases; unmatched junction nucleotides: 9. Germline assignment: CDR1 MNHEY and CDR2 SVGAGI. The CDR3 is 14 residues long. CDR3 sequence reads: CASRRSGGMETQYF. CDR3 DNA: TGTGCCAGCAGAAGGTCGGGGGGTATGGAGACCCAGTACTTC.

This clonotype was detected a few times. The chain is built from TRBV3-1 and TRBJ2-3; TRBD2 aligns across 14 bases. Germline V gene data show CDR1 as LGHDT and CDR2 as YNNKEL (reference sequence). The ends lost 4 bases at V and 5 bases at J; junction bases unmatched: 5. The CDR3 runs to 16 residues. The DNA of the CDR3 is TGTGCCAGCAGCCGTAGACTAGCGGGGGGGGTAGATACGCAGTATTTT. Its translation: CASSRRLAGGVDTQYF.

This clonotype was counted between two and nine times. V is TRBV13 and J is TRBJ1-2; 12 bases line up with TRBD1. CDR1 is PRHDT and CDR2 is FYEKMQ in the germline V gene (reference sequence). The CDR3 runs 17 residues. Trimming cost V 4 bases and J 6 bases; bases outside gene matches: 12. Here the CDR3 DNA reads TGTGCCAGCAGCTATGGTCGGGACAGGGGGCTTATGGATGGCTACACCTTC. Encoded protein: CASSYGRDRGLMDGYTF.

This clonotype occurred a few times. The rearrangement uses TRBV6-2 or TRBV6-3 and TRBJ2-7; D might be TRBD2 (6 bases). In germline, CDR1 is MNHEY, CDR2 SVGEGT. The CDR3 spans 15 residues. V was clipped by 4 bases and J by 5 bases, with 18 bases between them. CDR3 sequence reads: CASSFRWRASDEQYF. DNA of the CDR3: TGTGCCAGCAGTTTCCGGTGGAGGGCATCAGACGAGCAGTACTTC.

The rearrangement uses TRBV7-9 and TRBJ1-1, with 8 nucleotides matching TRBD1. The trim removed 5 bases at V and 8 bases at J, leaving 10 bases unmatched. Germline CDR1 SEHNR, CDR2 FQNEAQ (reference sequence). CDR3 size: 14 residues. The DNA of the CDR3 is TGTGCCAGCAGCGCCCCAGGGGGCGCGTGGGAAGCTTTCTTT. Amino acids: CASSAPGGAWEAFF.

This clonotype was detected a few times. The rearrangement links TRBV5-6 to TRBJ2-5; 8 bases match TRBD2. From germline, CDR1 is SGHDT and CDR2 YYEEEE. The CDR3 covers 19 residues. The ends lost 2 bases at V and 1 base at J; junction bases unmatched: 16. CDR3 in DNA: TGTGCCAGCAGCTTCCCAAGCGGGGGCAAACGGGGGTCCCAAGAGACCCAGTACTTC. It encodes CASSFPSGGKRGSQETQYF.

The genes are TRBV7-9 and TRBJ2-4; D gene ambiguous. Germline values: CDR1 SEHNR, CDR2 FQNEAQ (reference sequence). V was trimmed by 0 bases and J by 0 bases, leaving 9 bases between them. The CDR3 runs 16 residues. The CDR3 spells CASSLAVAAAKNIQYF. The CDR3 nucleotides read TGTGCCAGCAGCTTAGCCGTGGCAGCAGCCAAAAACATTCAGTACTTC.